Listed here are 18 T cell receptor beta chains from one sample, sequenced in a study of T cells in Graves' hyperthyroidism and ophthalmopathy. RNA transcripts served as the template for amplifying TCR beta CDR3 regions. RT-PCR in the first round (using the HTBI primer set) targeted the TCR CDR3. TCRdb passed the multiplex PCR reads through MiXCR, listing each CDR3 protein once. Of hundreds of thousands of distinct CDR3 sequences in the sample, 45% were seen once. Input material: peripheral blood or thyroid tissue (not recorded which). The source is an adult man with Graves' disease, either hyperthyroidism or ophthalmopathy (not recorded which).

This clonotype has only a few counts. CDR3 bases: TGTGCCATCAGTGAGTCGGGGTTTCCGCGGGACAGCGCCTCTGGAAACACCATATATTTT. Protein product: CAISESGFPRDSASGNTIYF. The chain carries TRBV10-3 and TRBJ1-3; 7 nucleotides align to TRBD1. The J segment lost 0 bases and the V segment lost 0 bases, leaving 14 bases of the junction unmatched. The CDR3 consists of 20 residues. CDR1 and CDR2 from the germline V gene are ENHRY and SYGVKD.

V is TRBV12-3 or TRBV12-4 and J is TRBJ1-1, with D possibly TRBD1 on 5 matching bases. Trimming left V 3 bases short and J 4 bases short, with 15 bases between. The CDR3 sequence is 15 residues long. The CDR3 coding sequence is TGTGCCAGCAGTTTCGGGGGGGGATTAAGCACTGAAGCTTTCTTT. Translating gives CASSFGGGLSTEAFF.

This clonotype is a singleton in its sample. The genes are TRBV19 and TRBJ1-1, with 7 bases aligning to TRBD1. Trimming took 1 base from V and 0 from J; bases not matched to a gene: 8. Germline V CDR1 and CDR2: LNHDA, SQIVND (reference sequence). CDR3 length: 17 amino acids. CDR3 in DNA: TGTGCCAGTAGTATAGCCGGGACAGTGGGTATGAACACTGAAGCTTTCTTT. This sequence encodes CASSIAGTVGMNTEAFF.

This clonotype has at least ten counts. DNA of the CDR3: TGTGCCAGCAGTTATGGCGAACAAGCTGAAGCTTTCTTT. Protein sequence: CASSYGEQAEAFF. The chain employs TRBV6-6 and TRBJ1-1; D is uncertain. Trimming cost V 3 bases and J 6 bases, with 11 bases left between them. The germline V gene encodes CDR1 MNHNY and CDR2 SVGAGI (reference sequence). The CDR3 length is 13 residues.

This clonotype was observed once. The chain is built from TRBV7-9 and TRBJ2-7; TRBD2 is a possible D gene (5 bases). The V gene's germline CDR1 is SEHNR and CDR2 FQNEAQ (reference sequence). V was trimmed by 5 bases and J by 5 bases, leaving 13 bases between them. The CDR3 is made up of 13 amino acids. As DNA, the CDR3 is TGTGCCAGCAGCGTGGCGGGTTCCAACGAGCAGTACTTC. As protein: CASSVAGSNEQYF.

This clonotype was found a few times. The junction shows a germline mismatch at one end, possibly a read error. The V gene is TRBV5-4, the J gene TRBJ2-7; TRBD2 matches at 7 bases. CDR3 length equals 15 residues. The V gene's germline CDR1 is SGHNT and CDR2 YYREEE (reference sequence). In DNA form, the CDR3 reads TGTGCCAGCAGCTTGGTAGCGGGCCCCTCCTACGAGCAGCACTTC. Its protein product is CASSLVAGPSYEQHF.

The gene calls are TRBV9 and TRBJ2-2; 9 nucleotides align to TRBD1. In germline, CDR1 is SGDLS, CDR2 YYNGEE. This CDR3 spans 17 amino acids. Trimming cost V 0 bases and J 5 bases; bases outside gene matches: 8. The CDR3 DNA reads TGTGCCAGCAGCGTAGCTACAGGGGGCGGCCGGACCGGGGAGCTGTTTTTT. This translates into CASSVATGGGRTGELFF.

Concerning this clonotype itself: With a much larger clone just one base away, this may be a read error. The rearrangement uses TRBV29-1 and TRBJ2-5; tentatively, D is TRBD2 (5 bases). This CDR3 is built from 13 residues. Germline V gene sequence: CDR1 SQVTM, CDR2 ANQGSEA. V lost 1 base to trimming and J lost 5 bases, with 11 bases between them. CDR3 loop: CSVEGTSRETQYF. The CDR3 DNA is TGCAGCGTTGAAGGGACTTCTCGGGAGACCCAGTACTTC.

Concerning this clonotype itself: At one boundary the junction diverges from the germline segment, which might be a read error. The chain uses TRBV10-2 and TRBJ2-7; tentatively, D is TRBD2 (6 bases). There are 14 residues in the CDR3. Germline lookup yields CDR1 WSHSY and CDR2 SAAADI. For the CDR3, the DNA is TGTGCCAGCAGTCCTACTAGCCACGTCTACGAGCAGTACTTC. Translating it yields CASSPTSHVYEQYF.

In this sample, this clonotype turned up many times. The V gene is TRBV15, the J gene TRBJ2-5, with TRBD2 identical over 8 bases. V lost 1 base and J lost 2; bases outside the gene matches: 3. The CDR3 totals 15 residues. Germline V lookup: CDR1 LNHNV, CDR2 YYDKDF (reference sequence). The CDR3 nucleotides read TGTGCCACCAGCAGAGTAGGACTAGCTCAAGAGACCCAGTACTTC. Translating it yields CATSRVGLAQETQYF.

This clonotype was observed a few times. Written as DNA, the CDR3 is TGTGCCAGCCTACAGGGGGCCCGCGGCTACACCTTC. This codes for CASLQGARGYTF. V usage is TRBV12-3 or TRBV12-4 and J usage is TRBJ1-2; 9 positions agree with TRBD1. V dropped 8 bases and J dropped 8; count of bases not matched to a gene: 6. The CDR3 totals 12 residues.

The rearrangement uses TRBV20-1 and TRBJ2-2; 8 nucleotides agree with TRBD1. V lost 1 base, J lost 4 bases, and 8 bases stayed unmatched. Germline CDR1 and CDR2: DFQATT and SNEGSKA (reference sequence). CDR3 size: 16 residues. CDR3 DNA sequence: TGCAGTGCTAGAGGACAGGGGCGGCAGTTCACCGGGGAGCTGTTTTTT. Protein sequence: CSARGQGRQFTGELFF.

This chain links TRBV11-1 with TRBJ2-7; no clear D gene. Trimming pared 6 bases from V and 0 bases from J, leaving 12 bases between. This CDR3 is 14 amino acids long. From germline, CDR1 is SGHAT and CDR2 FQDESV (reference sequence). In nucleotides, the CDR3 is TGTGCCAGCAGTTTTGGTAGTCTCTCCTACGAGCAGTACTTC. Its translation: CASSFGSLSYEQYF.

This clonotype was seen a handful of times. The chain couples TRBV2 to TRBJ2-2; D is unresolved. This CDR3 is 12 amino acids long. The V end was cut by 9 bases, the J end by 4 bases, with 9 bases between. The germline CDR1 and CDR2 sequences are SNHLY and FYNNEI. The CDR3 sequence: CARTTRTGELFF. CDR3 in DNA: TGTGCCAGGACAACACGCACCGGGGAGCTGTTTTTT.

In its sample, this clonotype was seen a few times. The rearrangement uses TRBV7-2 and TRBJ2-2; D is perhaps TRBD2 (6 bases). The CDR3 loop spans 14 amino acids. Looked up from germline, CDR1 is SGHTA and CDR2 is FQGNSA. With 3 bases removed from V and 5 bases from J, the gap between germline ends came to 10 bases. This CDR3 reads CASSFLGGTGELFF. CDR3 nucleotide sequence: TGTGCCAGCAGCTTTCTGGGGGGAACCGGGGAGCTGTTTTTT.

This clonotype was observed at least ten times. The chain carries TRBV29-1 and TRBJ1-1, with a weak D call TRBD1 (5 bases). Trimming took off 4 bases at V and 4 bases at J, with 10 bases between the two ends. This CDR3 is built from 12 residues. Germline V CDR1 and CDR2: SQVTM, ANQGSEA. The CDR3 loop reads CSVAGDGTEAFF. Here the CDR3 DNA reads TGCAGCGTTGCCGGGGACGGCACTGAAGCTTTCTTT.

The rearrangement joins TRBV19 to TRBJ1-5; TRBD1 aligns across 11 bases. This CDR3 comprises 18 residues. Germline V lookup: CDR1 LNHDA, CDR2 SQIVND (reference sequence). V lost 5 bases, J lost 7 bases, and 16 bases stayed unmatched. The CDR3 region is CASSPKCAGTGGRQPQHF. The CDR3 region has the DNA TGTGCCAGTAGTCCCAAATGCGCCGGGACAGGGGGACGACAGCCCCAGCATTTT.

A word on this clonotype: A single base separates this from a much larger clone, so it may be a read error. The J gene is TRBJ1-2, the V gene TRBV10-3, with a possible D match to TRBD1 (6 bases). The germline gives CDR1 ENHRY, CDR2 SYGVKD. CDR3 size: 14 residues. V lost 3 bases to trimming and J lost 3 bases, with 11 bases between them. In DNA form, the CDR3 reads TGTGCCATCAGTGATTTGAGGACAGACTATGGCTACACCTTC. It codes for CAISDLRTDYGYTF.